This T cell receptor beta chain appears in the sequencing data of a study of blood T cell repertoires in COVID-19. About the study: Acute and convalescent COVID-19 samples came from the United States, Italy and Spain. T cells, B-cell-depleted T cells, or PBMCs provided the cDNA or gDNA that served as material.

Authors' methods: Nucleated cell counts were estimated from reference gene primer amplification. Produced via immunoSEQ multiplex PCR; TCRdb's table is partial and in-frame only. The DNA was the basis for D and trimming; V, J and clone size are from that table. The data contain 390,000 or so clones, 70% to 90% of them singletons. Looked up from germline, CDR1 is SGHRS and CDR2 is YFSETQ. V shed 4 bases and J 5 bases; nucleotides not matched to a gene: 18. The CDR3 sequence is 20 residues long. The source material was peripheral blood. This sequence was found in a woman aged 25 to 39 with COVID-19, enrolled during active disease. The genes are TRBV5-1 and TRBJ2-3; 14 bases agree with TRBD2. CDR3 nucleotides: TGCGCCAGCAGCCCGAAGGGCGCGGGACTAGCGGGAGAACGGGGAGATACGCAGTATTTT. This gives the protein CASSPKGAGLAGERGDTQYF.